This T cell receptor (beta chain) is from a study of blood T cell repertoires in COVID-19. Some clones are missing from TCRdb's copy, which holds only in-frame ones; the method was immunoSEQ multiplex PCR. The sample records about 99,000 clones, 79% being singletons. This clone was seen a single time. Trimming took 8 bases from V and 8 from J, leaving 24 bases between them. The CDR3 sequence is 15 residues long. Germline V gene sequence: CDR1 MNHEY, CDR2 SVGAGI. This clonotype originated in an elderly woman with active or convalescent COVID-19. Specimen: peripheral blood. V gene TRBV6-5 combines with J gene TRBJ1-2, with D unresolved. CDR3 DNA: TGTGCCAGCCGGGAGTACATGATAGGGCCAGAGGGCTACACCTTC. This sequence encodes CASREYMIGPEGYTF.